The 18 T cell receptor beta chains in this list originate from one sample, sequenced in a study of T cell responses to AZD1222 COVID-19 vaccine. Clones were read by immunoSEQ multiplex PCR, and TCRdb kept only the in-frame ones, dropping some. This table has 100,000 to 130,000 clones, about 86% appearing once. Sequences were derived from peripheral blood, sampled on day 0 of AZD1222 vaccination. Every receptor here comes from an adult in good health.

V gene TRBV6-4 combines with J gene TRBJ1-5; D remains ambiguous. The V gene's germline CDR1 is MRHNA and CDR2 SNTAGT. The CDR3 has 13 residues. V lost 0 bases and J lost 9, with 9 bases in between. In DNA form, the CDR3 reads TGTGCCAGCAGTGACTCAATGGGTGGGCCCCAGCATTTT. Residues: CASSDSMGGPQHF.

The V call is TRBV7-9, the J call TRBJ1-2; a weak D match, TRBD1 (5 bases). This CDR3 region has 16 residues. Trimming took 4 bases from V and 7 from J, leaving 22 bases between them. Germline CDR1 SEHNR, CDR2 FQNEAQ (reference sequence). The CDR3, as DNA: TGTGCCAGCAGCTCCCTGTCATCAGGGTGGTTGAGTGGCTACACCTTC. It translates to CASSSLSSGWLSGYTF.

This clone was seen more than once but under ten times. The V call is TRBV29-1, the J call TRBJ2-7, with 9 bases lining up with TRBD1. V trimming: 7 bases; J trimming: 3 bases; junction bases outside the gene matches: 4. The germline CDR1 and CDR2 sequences are SQVTM and ANQGSEA. This CDR3 is 12 amino acids long. CDR3 residues: CSGGDRDYEQYF. In DNA, the CDR3 is TGCAGCGGCGGGGACAGGGACTACGAGCAGTACTTC.

The V call is TRBV7-9, the J call TRBJ2-2; 8 bases line up with TRBD1. The V and J ends lost 5 bases and 4 bases, in that order; junction bases with no gene match: 3. Germline-derived CDR1 and CDR2 are SEHNR and FQNEAQ (reference sequence). This CDR3 has 14 amino acids. CDR3 residues: CASSLQGVTGELFF. Written as DNA, the CDR3 is TGTGCCAGCAGCCTACAGGGGGTCACCGGGGAGCTGTTTTTT.

The rearrangement joins TRBV5-1 to TRBJ1-5; D call uncertain. Germline CDR1 is SGHRS and CDR2 is YFSETQ. Between the trimmed V and J ends, which lost 1 base and 3 bases, there was a span of 17 bases. The CDR3 has 17 residues. The CDR3 reads CASSLFKIGDPNQPQHF. The CDR3, as DNA: TGCGCCAGCAGCTTGTTTAAGATAGGAGATCCCAATCAGCCCCAGCATTTT.

This clone was seen only once. The chain has TRBV25-1 and TRBJ1-6; no clear D. Germline values: CDR1 MGHDK, CDR2 SYGVNS. Trimming took off 7 bases at V and 0 bases at J, with 13 bases between the two ends. CDR3 length: 16 amino acids. As DNA, the CDR3 is TGTGCCAGCAACGGGCAGCTCGGCTCCTATAATTCACCCCTCCACTTT. As protein: CASNGQLGSYNSPLHF. Full variable domain (remainder filled in from reference TRBV25-1 and TRBJ1-6): EADIYQTPRYLVIGTGKKITLECSQTMGHDKMYWYQQDPGMELHLIHYSYGVNSTEKGDLSSESTVSRIRTEHFPLTLESARPSHTSQYLCASNGQLGSYNSPLHFGNGTRLTVT.

This chain connects TRBV6-5 to TRBJ1-6; D is unresolved. Deletions cut 2 bases from V and 11 bases from J, with 7 bases between. This CDR3 region has 12 residues. Germline values: CDR1 MNHEY, CDR2 SVGAGI. CDR3 nucleotides: TGTGCCAGCAGTTACCTCCGCGCACCCCTCCACTTT. Residues: CASSYLRAPLHF.

A single count supports this clone. The V and J genes are TRBV2 and TRBJ1-6; TRBD1 is a possible D gene (6 bases). Trimming stripped 2 bases from V and 4 bases from J, with 9 bases between. The CDR3 runs 15 residues. Per the germline V gene, CDR1 is SNHLY and CDR2 is FYNNEI. CDR3 in DNA: TGTGCCAGCAGTGAACAGGGGTTGTATAATTCACCCCTCCACTTT. Its protein product is CASSEQGLYNSPLHF.

The chain combines TRBV4-1 with TRBJ1-5; D gene ambiguous. Per germline, CDR1 MGHRA and CDR2 YSYEKL. The V end was cut by 1 base, the J end by 2 bases, with 15 bases between. This CDR3 region has 17 residues. The CDR3 DNA is TGCGCCAGCAGCCAAGGGGGAGGGTCTGTGGGCAATCAGCCCCAGCATTTT. This encodes CASSQGGGSVGNQPQHF.

Only a few counts were recorded for this clone. The chain employs TRBV30 and TRBJ2-1; 8 nucleotides match TRBD2. The CDR3 is made up of 12 amino acids. The V segment lost 7 bases and the J segment 4 bases; nucleotides outside the gene matches: 3. Germline V gene lookup returns CDR1 GTSNPN and CDR2 SVGIG (reference sequence). CDR3 nucleotides: TGTGCCTCGAGCGGGGGTTACAATGAGCAGTTCTTC. Translation: CASSGGYNEQFF.

This clone was observed a single time. This chain uses TRBV19 with TRBJ2-5; maybe TRBD2 (6 bases). The CDR3 has 16 amino acids. Trimming shortened V by 6 bases and J by 0 bases, and 17 bases separated the two germline ends. From germline, CDR1 is LNHDA and CDR2 SQIVND (reference sequence). CDR3 sequence reads: CASRTRALAHQETQYF. Written as DNA, the CDR3 is TGTGCCAGTAGGACTAGAGCTTTGGCCCACCAAGAGACCCAGTACTTC.

The chain couples TRBV5-5 to TRBJ2-5; 7 bases agree with TRBD1. The CDR3 runs 14 residues. The V gene's germline CDR1 is SGHKS and CDR2 YYEKEE (reference sequence). V lost 2 bases and J lost 3; bases outside the gene matches: 4. The CDR3 DNA reads as TGTGCCAGCAGCTTAGAGGGGGCTGAAGAGACCCAGTACTTC. As protein: CASSLEGAEETQYF. The entire variable domain, with the rest obtained from reference TRBV5-5 and TRBJ2-5, is as follows: DAGVTQSPTHLIKTRGQQVTLRCSPISGHKSVSWYQQVLGQGPQFIFQYYEKEERGRGNFPDRFSARQFPNYSSELNVNALLLGDSALYLCASSLEGAEETQYFGPGTRLLVL.

The table lists this clone with a few counts. This chain links TRBV29-1 with TRBJ1-1, with D maybe TRBD1 (6 bases). Germline V gene lookup returns CDR1 SQVTM and CDR2 ANQGSEA. V lost 4 bases to trimming and J lost 10 bases, with 19 bases between them. The CDR3 consists of 13 residues. The CDR3 bases are TGCAGCGTTGGGAGAACAGGGACGTGGGGAGCTTTCTTT. This gives the protein CSVGRTGTWGAFF.

The chain employs TRBV5-1 and TRBJ1-6, with 7 bases matching TRBD1. J gave up 9 bases and V 2 bases, and 5 bases lay outside the gene matches. The CDR3 has 14 residues. Germline V gene data show CDR1 as SGHRS and CDR2 as YFSETQ. This CDR3 reads CASSFQGDGSPLHF. The DNA of the CDR3 is TGCGCCAGCAGCTTTCAGGGGGACGGTTCACCCCTCCACTTT.

This chain uses TRBV6-2 or TRBV6-3 with TRBJ2-6, with D possibly TRBD1 on 5 matching bases. V lost 4 bases to trimming and J lost 0 bases, with 13 bases between them. Germline V CDR1 and CDR2: MNHEY, SVGEGT. The CDR3 covers 17 residues. The CDR3 nucleotides are TGTGCCAGCAGTTGGGGCAGCACCCTCTCTGGGGCCAACGTCCTGACTTTC. Encoded protein: CASSWGSTLSGANVLTF.

This clone was picked up one time. This sequence joins TRBV19 and TRBJ2-7; D might be TRBD1 (8 bases). V lost 5 bases to trimming and J lost 4 bases, with 18 bases between them. The CDR3 consists of 15 residues. The germline V gene has CDR1 LNHDA and CDR2 SQIVND (reference sequence). In DNA, the CDR3 is TGTGCCAGTAGTTCGACAGGGGACTATCTTTACGAGCAGTACTTC. It yields the protein CASSSTGDYLYEQYF.

The chain joins TRBV24-1 to TRBJ2-7; 7 nucleotides match TRBD1. The length of the CDR3 is 17 residues. CDR1 and CDR2 from the germline V gene are KGHDR and SFDVKD. V dropped 3 bases and J dropped 3; count of bases not matched to a gene: 13. CDR3 sequence reads: CATSDPGTAHDNYEQYF. The DNA of the CDR3 is TGTGCCACCAGTGATCCTGGGACAGCGCACGATAACTACGAGCAGTACTTC.

The chain carries TRBV10-3 and TRBJ2-3; 8 bases match TRBD1. The V and J ends lost 7 bases and 3 bases, in that order; junction bases with no gene match: 9. Looked up from germline, CDR1 is ENHRY and CDR2 is SYGVKD. This CDR3 spans 15 amino acids. CDR3 residues: CAIIPRTGLTDTQYF. The CDR3 nucleotides read TGTGCCATCATCCCCCGGACAGGGTTGACAGATACGCAGTATTTT.